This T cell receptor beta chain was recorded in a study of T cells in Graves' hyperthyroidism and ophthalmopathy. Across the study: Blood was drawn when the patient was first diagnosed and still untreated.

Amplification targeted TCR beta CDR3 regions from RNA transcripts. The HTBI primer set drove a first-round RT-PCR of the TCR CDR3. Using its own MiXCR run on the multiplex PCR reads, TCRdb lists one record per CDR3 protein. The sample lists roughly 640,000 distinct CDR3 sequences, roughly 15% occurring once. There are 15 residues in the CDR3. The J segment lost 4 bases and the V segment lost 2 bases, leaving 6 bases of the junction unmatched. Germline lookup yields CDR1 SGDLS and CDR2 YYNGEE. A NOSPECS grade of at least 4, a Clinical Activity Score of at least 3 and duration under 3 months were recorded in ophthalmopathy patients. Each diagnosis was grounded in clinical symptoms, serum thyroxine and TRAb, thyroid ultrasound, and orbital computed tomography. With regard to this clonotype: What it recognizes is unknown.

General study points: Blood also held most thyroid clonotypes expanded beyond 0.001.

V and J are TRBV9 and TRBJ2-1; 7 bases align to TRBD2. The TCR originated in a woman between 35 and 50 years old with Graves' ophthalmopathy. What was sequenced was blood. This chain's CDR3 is CASSVRGVDYNEQFF. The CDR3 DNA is TGTGCCAGCAGCGTTCGGGGGGTTGATTACAATGAGCAGTTCTTC.